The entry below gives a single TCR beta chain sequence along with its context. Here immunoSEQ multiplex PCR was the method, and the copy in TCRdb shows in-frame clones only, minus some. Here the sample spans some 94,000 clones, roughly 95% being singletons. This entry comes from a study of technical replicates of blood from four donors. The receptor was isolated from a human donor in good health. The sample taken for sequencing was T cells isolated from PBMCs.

The CDR3 DNA reads as TGCGCCAGCAGCCAAGGTCCGGGGTCACAAGAGACCCAGTACTTC. The encoded protein is CASSQGPGSQETQYF. The genes are TRBV4-1 and TRBJ2-5; D perhaps matches TRBD2 (5 bases). The V gene lost 1 base and the J gene lost 2 bases, with 11 bases spanning the gap. The germline gives CDR1 MGHRA, CDR2 YSYEKL. CDR3 length equals 15 residues.